One sample yielded the 10 T cell receptor beta chains listed below, sequenced in a study of long-term antiretroviral therapy in people with HIV. Samples were assayed with immunoSEQ v3.0 at survey level. Sequencing was performed with immunoSEQ multiplex PCR; in TCRdb, only in-frame clones are kept and a portion is missing. The sample yields around 20,000 clones, around 80% seen once. The sample here was unsorted PBMCs, taken at the start of antiretroviral therapy, before treatment. These receptors were taken from a woman aged 40 to 50 with HIV.

The J gene is TRBJ1-1, the V gene TRBV4-1, with D possibly matching TRBD1 (5 bases). Looked up from germline, CDR1 is MGHRA and CDR2 is YSYEKL. The CDR3 contains 11 residues. CDR3 loop: CASGPGTEAFF. The CDR3 bases are TGCGCTTCGGGGCCGGGCACTGAAGCTTTCTTT.

The genes are TRBV18 and TRBJ2-4; no firm D call. With 0 bases removed from V and 0 bases from J, the gap between germline ends came to 15 bases. CDR1 KGHSH and CDR2 LQKENI come from the germline V gene. The CDR3 has 18 amino acids. CDR3 amino acids: CASSPPVDPGLAKNIQYF. The CDR3 coding sequence is TGTGCCAGCTCACCACCGGTTGATCCCGGCCTAGCCAAAAACATTCAGTACTTC.

The rearrangement uses TRBV10-3 and TRBJ2-5; D is perhaps TRBD1 or TRBD2 (5 bases each). Trimming pared 9 bases from V and 1 base from J, leaving 18 bases between. Germline CDR1 reads ENHRY; CDR2 reads SYGVKD. This CDR3 has 15 amino acids. CDR3 in DNA: TGTGCCATTTCCTTGGGGACCGCCAGCCAAGAGACCCAGTACTTC. Protein: CAISLGTASQETQYF.

The CDR3 region has the DNA TGTGCCAGCAGCCAACGGGTCGGGATAATTGGCTACGAGCAGTACTTC. Residues: CASSQRVGIIGYEQYF. The genes are TRBV7-8 and TRBJ2-7; weak D call: TRBD2 (5 bases). CDR1 and CDR2 (germline): SGHVS, FQNEAQ. The V end was cut by 5 bases, the J end by 3 bases, with 20 bases between. The CDR3 extends over 16 amino acids.

The chain is built from TRBV30 and TRBJ1-2; 9 bases are a match to TRBD1. V lost 4 bases, J lost 4 bases, and 10 bases stayed unmatched. Germline CDR1 and CDR2: GTSNPN and SVGIG (reference sequence). CDR3 length: 15 amino acids. This CDR3 reads CAWTARDRGAYGYTF. As DNA, the CDR3 is TGTGCCTGGACCGCCCGAGACAGGGGGGCCTATGGCTACACCTTC.

This clone occurred once. J is TRBJ2-2 and V is TRBV4-3; D is unclear. The CDR3 is made up of 15 amino acids. From germline, CDR1 is LGHNA and CDR2 YSLEER. V was trimmed by 4 bases and J by 5 bases, leaving 14 bases between them. The CDR3 sequence: CASSPRPLRTGELFF. The DNA for the CDR3 is TGCGCCAGCAGCCCTCGTCCTCTAAGAACCGGGGAGCTGTTTTTT.

The J gene is TRBJ1-2, the V gene TRBV7-2; D gene unclear. Per germline, CDR1 SGHTA and CDR2 FQGNSA. This CDR3 spans 15 amino acids. V was trimmed by 1 base and J by 4 bases, leaving 13 bases between them. The CDR3 DNA follows: TGTGCCAGCAGCTTAGGTCCGGGAGTCAGCTATGGCTACACCTTC. The encoded protein is CASSLGPGVSYGYTF.

The rearrangement links TRBV9 to TRBJ1-1; D unclear. The CDR3 extends over 14 amino acids. Germline CDR1 SGDLS, CDR2 YYNGEE. V was cut by 4 bases and J by 0 bases, with 10 bases left in between. DNA of the CDR3: TGTGCCAGCAGCACATCCGGGTTGAACACTGAAGCTTTCTTT. Encoded protein: CASSTSGLNTEAFF.

The rearrangement joins TRBV5-1 to TRBJ2-2, with 7 bases lining up with TRBD2. Germline trimming cut 4 bases from V and 4 bases from J; bases unmatched to any gene: 4. This CDR3 comprises 14 residues. CDR1 and CDR2 from the germline V gene are SGHRS and YFSETQ. The CDR3 DNA is TGCGCCAGCAGCCAAGGACTAGGCACCGGGGAGCTGTTTTTT. This translates into CASSQGLGTGELFF.

The chain uses TRBV18 and TRBJ1-1; no clear D gene. Trimming left V 1 base short and J 1 base short, with 13 bases between. The length of the CDR3 is 16 residues. CDR1 and CDR2 from the germline V gene are KGHSH and LQKENI. The CDR3, as DNA: TGTGCCAGCTCACCACGAACGGGGTCGGGGAACACTGAAGCTTTCTTT. This encodes CASSPRTGSGNTEAFF.